The present T cell receptor beta chain was sequenced within a study of blood T cell repertoires in COVID-19. Per germline, CDR1 SGHRS and CDR2 YFSETQ. The CDR3 extends over 14 amino acids. Trimming stripped 4 bases from V and 0 bases from J, with 10 bases between. This clone showed up just a few times. No more than 2 weeks before study entry, exposed participants had met a case of COVID-19. Data came from immunoSEQ multiplex PCR; TCRdb stores just in-frame clones and leaves some out. The profile shows fewer than 400,000 clones, approximately 81% of them singletons. The chain joins TRBV5-1 to TRBJ2-5, with D hard to call. Material: PBMCs or T cells enriched from blood (not recorded which). This clonotype originated in a woman in her 30s who had been exposed to COVID-19. CDR3 coding DNA: TGCGCCAGCAGCCCGGGTCGGAACCAAGAGACCCAGTACTTC. It is translated as CASSPGRNQETQYF.